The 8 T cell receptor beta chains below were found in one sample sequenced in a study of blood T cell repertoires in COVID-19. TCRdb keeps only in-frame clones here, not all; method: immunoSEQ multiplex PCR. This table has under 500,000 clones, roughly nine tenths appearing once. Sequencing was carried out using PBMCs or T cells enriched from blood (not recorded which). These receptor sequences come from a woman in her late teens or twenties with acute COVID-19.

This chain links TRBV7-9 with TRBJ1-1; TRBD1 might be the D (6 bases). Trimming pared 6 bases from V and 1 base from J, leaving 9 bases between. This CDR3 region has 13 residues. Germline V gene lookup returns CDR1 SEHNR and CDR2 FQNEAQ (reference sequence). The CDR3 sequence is CASSWTENTEAFF. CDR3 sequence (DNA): TGTGCCAGCAGTTGGACAGAGAACACTGAAGCTTTCTTT.

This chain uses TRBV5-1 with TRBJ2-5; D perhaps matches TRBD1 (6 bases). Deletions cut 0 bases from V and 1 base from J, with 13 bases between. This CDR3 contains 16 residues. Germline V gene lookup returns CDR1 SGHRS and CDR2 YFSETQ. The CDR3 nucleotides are TGCGCCAGCAGCTTGGGAGGGGGACATACCCAAGAGACCCAGTACTTC. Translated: CASSLGGGHTQETQYF.

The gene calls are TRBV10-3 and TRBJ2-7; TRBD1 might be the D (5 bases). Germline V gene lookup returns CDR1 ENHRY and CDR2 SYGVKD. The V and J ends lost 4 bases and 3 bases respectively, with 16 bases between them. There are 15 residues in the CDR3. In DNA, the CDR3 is TGTGCCATCAGTGGACAGTCCGAGCAGGACTACGAGCAGTACTTC. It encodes CAISGQSEQDYEQYF.

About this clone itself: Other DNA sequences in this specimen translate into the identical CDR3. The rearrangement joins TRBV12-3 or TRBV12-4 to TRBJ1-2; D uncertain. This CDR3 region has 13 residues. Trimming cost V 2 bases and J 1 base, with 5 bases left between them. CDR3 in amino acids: CASSLRGNYGYTF. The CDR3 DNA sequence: TGTGCCAGCAGTTTACGGGGTAACTATGGCTACACCTTC.

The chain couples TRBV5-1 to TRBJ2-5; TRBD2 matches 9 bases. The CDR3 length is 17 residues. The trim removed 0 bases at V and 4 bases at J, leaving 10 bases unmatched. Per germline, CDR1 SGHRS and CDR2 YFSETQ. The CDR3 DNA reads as TGCGCCAGCAGCTTGGCAAGTAGCGGGAGTTCGGGAGAGACCCAGTACTTC. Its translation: CASSLASSGSSGETQYF.

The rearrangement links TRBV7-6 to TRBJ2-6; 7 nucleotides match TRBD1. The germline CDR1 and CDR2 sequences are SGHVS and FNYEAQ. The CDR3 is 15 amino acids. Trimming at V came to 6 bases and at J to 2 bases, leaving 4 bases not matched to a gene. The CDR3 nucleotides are TGTGCCAGCAGGCCTCAGGGGGCTGGGGCCAACGTCCTGACTTTC. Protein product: CASRPQGAGANVLTF.

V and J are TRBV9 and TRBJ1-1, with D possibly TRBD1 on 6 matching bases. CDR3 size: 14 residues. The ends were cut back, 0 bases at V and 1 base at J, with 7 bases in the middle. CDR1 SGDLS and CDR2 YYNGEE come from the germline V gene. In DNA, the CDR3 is TGTGCCAGCAGCGTAGAGACAGGGAACACTGAAGCTTTCTTT. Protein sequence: CASSVETGNTEAFF.

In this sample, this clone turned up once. The CDR3 reads CASSQVLLASPNVHEKLFF. In DNA, the CDR3 is TGCGCCAGCAGCCAAGTTCTCTTAGCCAGCCCAAACGTCCATGAAAAACTGTTTTTT. V and J are TRBV4-1 and TRBJ1-4; D unresolved. The CDR3 loop spans 19 amino acids. CDR1 is MGHRA and CDR2 is YSYEKL in the germline V gene. The V end lost 1 base, the J end lost 6 bases, and 24 bases lay between the germline ends.